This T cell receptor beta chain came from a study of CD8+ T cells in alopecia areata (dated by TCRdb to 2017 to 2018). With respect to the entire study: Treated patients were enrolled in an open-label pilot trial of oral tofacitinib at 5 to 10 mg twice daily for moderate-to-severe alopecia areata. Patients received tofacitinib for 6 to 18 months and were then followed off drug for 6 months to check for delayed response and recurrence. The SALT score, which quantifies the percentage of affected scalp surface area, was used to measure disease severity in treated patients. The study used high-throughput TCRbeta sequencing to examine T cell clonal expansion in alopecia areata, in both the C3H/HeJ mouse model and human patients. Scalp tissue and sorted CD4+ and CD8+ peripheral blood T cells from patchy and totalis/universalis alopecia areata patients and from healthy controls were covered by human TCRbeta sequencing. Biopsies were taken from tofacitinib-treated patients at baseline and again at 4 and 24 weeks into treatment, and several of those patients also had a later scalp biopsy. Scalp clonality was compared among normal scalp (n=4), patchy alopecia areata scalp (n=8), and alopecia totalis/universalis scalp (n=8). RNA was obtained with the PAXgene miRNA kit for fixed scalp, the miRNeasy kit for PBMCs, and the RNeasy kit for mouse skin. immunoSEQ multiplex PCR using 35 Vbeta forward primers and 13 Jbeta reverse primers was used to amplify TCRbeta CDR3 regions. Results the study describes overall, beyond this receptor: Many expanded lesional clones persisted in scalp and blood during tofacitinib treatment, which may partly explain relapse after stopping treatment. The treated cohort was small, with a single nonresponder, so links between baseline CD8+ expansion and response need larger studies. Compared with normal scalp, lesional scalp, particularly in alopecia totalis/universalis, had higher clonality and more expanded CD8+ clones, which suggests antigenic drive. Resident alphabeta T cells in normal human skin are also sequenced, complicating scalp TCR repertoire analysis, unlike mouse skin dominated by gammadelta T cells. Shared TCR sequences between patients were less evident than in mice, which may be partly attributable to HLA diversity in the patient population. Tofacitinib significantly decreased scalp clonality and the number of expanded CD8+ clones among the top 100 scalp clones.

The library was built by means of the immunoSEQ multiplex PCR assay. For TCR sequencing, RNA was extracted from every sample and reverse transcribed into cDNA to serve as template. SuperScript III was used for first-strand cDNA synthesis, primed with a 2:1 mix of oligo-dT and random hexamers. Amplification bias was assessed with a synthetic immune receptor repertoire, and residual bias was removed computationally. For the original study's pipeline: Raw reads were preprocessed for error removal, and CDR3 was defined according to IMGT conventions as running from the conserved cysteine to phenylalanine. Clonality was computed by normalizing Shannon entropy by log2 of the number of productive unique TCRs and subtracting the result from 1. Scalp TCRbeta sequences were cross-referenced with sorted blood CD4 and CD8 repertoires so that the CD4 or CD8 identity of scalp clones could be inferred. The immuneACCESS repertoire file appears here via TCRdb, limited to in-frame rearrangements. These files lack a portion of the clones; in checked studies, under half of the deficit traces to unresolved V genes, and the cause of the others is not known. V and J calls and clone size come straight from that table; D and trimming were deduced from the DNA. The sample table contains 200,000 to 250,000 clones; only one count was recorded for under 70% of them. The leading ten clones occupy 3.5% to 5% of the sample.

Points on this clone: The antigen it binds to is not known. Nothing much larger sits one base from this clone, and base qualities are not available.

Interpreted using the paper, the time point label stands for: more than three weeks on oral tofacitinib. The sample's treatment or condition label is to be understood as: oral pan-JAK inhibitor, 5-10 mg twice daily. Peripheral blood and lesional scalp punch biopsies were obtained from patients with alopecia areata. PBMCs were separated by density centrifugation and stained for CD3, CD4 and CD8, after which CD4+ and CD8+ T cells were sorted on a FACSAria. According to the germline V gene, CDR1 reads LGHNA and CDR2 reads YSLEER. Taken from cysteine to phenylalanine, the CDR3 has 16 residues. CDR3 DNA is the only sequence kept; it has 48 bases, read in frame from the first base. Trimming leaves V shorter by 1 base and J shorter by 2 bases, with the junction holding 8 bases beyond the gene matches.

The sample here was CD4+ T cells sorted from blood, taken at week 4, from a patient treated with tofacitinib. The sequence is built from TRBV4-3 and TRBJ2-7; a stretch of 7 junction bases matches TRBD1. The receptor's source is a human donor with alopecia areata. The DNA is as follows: TGCGCCAGCAGCCAAGGAAGACAGGGAGATCCCTACGAGCAGTACTTC. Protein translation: CASSQGRQGDPYEQYF.